These 22 T cell receptor beta chains were all obtained from the same sample, sequenced in a study of cytomegalovirus exposure and HLA in healthy donors (dated by TCRdb to about 2017). The library was built by means of the immunoSEQ multiplex PCR assay. A mixture of 60 forward primers for TCR Vbeta segments and 13 reverse primers for TCR Jbeta segments was used in the multiplex PCR. TCRdb stores this immuneACCESS table with in-frame sequences only. Part of the clones is absent; in the studies checked, under half of the shortfall reflects unresolved V genes, and no reason is known for the rest. The sample table holds approximately 190,000 clones, of which more than 80% were seen once. 2% to 3% of the sample is taken by the ten largest. The specimen was PBMCs. These receptors were taken from a woman in her 50s in good health and CMV-seropositive.

The CDR3 region is CASKQGADNSPLHF. The CDR3 DNA sequence: TGTGCCAGTAAACAGGGGGCCGATAATTCACCCCTCCACTTT. The chain has TRBV6-1 and TRBJ1-6, with 9 nucleotides matching TRBD1. CDR1 is MNHNS and CDR2 is SASEGT in the germline V gene. V trimming: 9 bases; J trimming: 5 bases; junction bases outside the gene matches: 5. There are 14 residues in the CDR3.

The J gene is TRBJ1-5, the V gene TRBV21-1; no DNA check was done on the table's D call, TRBD1. TRBV21-1 is tagged as a pseudogene. The CDR3 is made up of 15 amino acids. This CDR3 is CASTLTGASNQPQHF. The CDR3 bases are TGTGCCAGCACCCTGACAGGGGCCAGCAATCAGCCCCAGCATTTT.

This chain connects TRBV18 to TRBJ2-2; TRBD1 is a possible D gene (6 bases). The CDR3 length is 15 residues. In germline, CDR1 is KGHSH, CDR2 LQKENI. V lost 1 base, J lost 3 bases, and 9 bases lay in between. The CDR3 loop reads CASSPRGQYTGELFF. As DNA, the CDR3 is TGTGCCAGCTCACCACGGGGGCAGTACACCGGGGAGCTGTTTTTT.

V is TRBV6-4 and J is TRBJ2-3, with TRBD2 matching 8 bases. V dropped 6 bases and J dropped 0; count of bases not matched to a gene: 11. Looked up from germline, CDR1 is MRHNA and CDR2 is SNTAGT. This CDR3 is built from 17 residues. The CDR3 loop is CASSVSGGPTSTDTQYF. The CDR3, as DNA: TGTGCCAGCAGCGTTTCGGGGGGGCCTACTAGCACAGATACGCAGTATTTT.

This chain links TRBV5-4 with TRBJ2-5, with D maybe TRBD2 (5 bases). This CDR3 has 15 residues. The germline V gene encodes CDR1 SGHNT and CDR2 YYREEE (reference sequence). V was clipped by 4 bases and J by 2 bases, with 15 bases between them. CDR3 amino acids: CASSPSGSAQETQYF. As DNA, the CDR3 is TGTGCCAGCAGCCCCTCGGGGTCAGCACAAGAGACCCAGTACTTC.

The CDR3 bases are TGTGCCAGCAGCACCTTCCTAGCGGGGGGGCCGGGCACAGATACGCAGTATTTT. It encodes CASSTFLAGGPGTDTQYF. V and J are TRBV21-1 and TRBJ2-3; the table names TRBD2, a call not compared with the DNA. TRBV21-1 is a listed pseudogene. The CDR3 spans 18 residues.

This clone was detected a few times. The V call is TRBV2, the J call TRBJ1-1; 8 bases align to TRBD1. Trimming at V came to 6 bases and at J to 7 bases, leaving 7 bases not matched to a gene. The CDR3 runs 13 residues. The germline V gene encodes CDR1 SNHLY and CDR2 FYNNEI. CDR3 DNA sequence: TGTGCCAGCAGGGCCCAGGGGGCGATTGAAGCTTTCTTT. Translation gives CASRAQGAIEAFF.

A remark on this clone: Mismatch with germline at one junction end may stem from a read error. This rearrangement joins TRBV28 to TRBJ2-6; perhaps TRBD1 as D (5 bases). The CDR3 has 15 amino acids. Germline CDR1 is MDHEN and CDR2 is SYDVKM. The CDR3 is CASSPTTSGANVLAF. The DNA of the CDR3 is TGTGCCAGCAGCCCAACTACCTCTGGGGCCAACGTCCTGGCTTTC.

V gene TRBV28 combines with J gene TRBJ1-2, with a tentative D call TRBD1 (5 bases). V was clipped by 1 base and J by 8 bases, with 8 bases between them. Germline V gene sequence: CDR1 MDHEN, CDR2 SYDVKM. The CDR3 spans 12 residues. As DNA, the CDR3 is TGTGCCAGCAGTTTATCAGGGTTAGGCTACACCTTC. This gives the protein CASSLSGLGYTF.

This clone was counted between two and nine times. The genes are TRBV6-5 and TRBJ1-1; TRBD1 aligns across 9 bases. CDR1 and CDR2 (germline): MNHEY, SVGAGI. This CDR3 is 13 amino acids long. J gave up 6 bases and V 7 bases, and 6 bases lay outside the gene matches. The chain's CDR3 is CASKSGQGAEAFF. As DNA, the CDR3 is TGTGCCAGCAAGTCGGGACAGGGCGCTGAAGCTTTCTTT.

This chain uses TRBV4-3 with TRBJ1-2; 7 bases are shared with TRBD1. The V gene's germline CDR1 is LGHNA and CDR2 YSLEER. The trim removed 0 bases at V and 4 bases at J, leaving 8 bases unmatched. CDR3 length: 16 amino acids. The CDR3 is CASSQDHRGALYGYTF. DNA for the CDR3: TGCGCCAGCAGCCAAGACCACAGGGGCGCACTCTATGGCTACACCTTC.

The genes are TRBV6-5 and TRBJ2-3; 8 bases line up with TRBD2. CDR1 and CDR2 (germline): MNHEY, SVGAGI. The CDR3 covers 15 residues. V was pared by 2 bases and J by 5 bases, with 6 bases of the junction left unmatched. CDR3 residues: CASSYRGLGLDTQYF. CDR3 nucleotides: TGTGCCAGCAGTTACAGGGGACTAGGTTTAGATACGCAGTATTTT.

This chain connects TRBV7-8 to TRBJ2-3; 8 bases match TRBD2. CDR3 length: 15 amino acids. The germline V gene encodes CDR1 SGHVS and CDR2 FQNEAQ. Trimming at V came to 5 bases and at J to 7 bases, leaving 11 bases not matched to a gene. This chain's CDR3 is CASSPLGRGANTQYF. Here the CDR3 DNA reads TGTGCCAGCAGCCCCCTGGGGCGGGGGGCGAATACGCAGTATTTT.

Written as DNA, the CDR3 is TGTGCCAGCAGCCCAAGAGGCAGGGGGCTAACTGAAGCTTTCTTT. This encodes CASSPRGRGLTEAFF. The chain joins TRBV11-2 to TRBJ1-1; 8 bases align to TRBD1. The CDR3 runs to 15 residues. J was trimmed by 5 bases and V by 5 bases; bases with no gene match: 10. Germline CDR1 reads SGHAT; CDR2 reads FQNNGV.

This chain connects TRBV28 to TRBJ2-1; possible D gene TRBD2, 6 bases. Germline-derived CDR1 and CDR2 are MDHEN and SYDVKM. The CDR3 is 14 residues long. V lost 5 bases, J lost 7 bases, and 15 bases lay in between. The DNA of the CDR3 is TGTGCCAGCAGTATCGGCGGGGCGGTGAATGAGCAGTTCTTC. As protein: CASSIGGAVNEQFF.

The CDR3 is CASSSLPTGSNQPQHF. The CDR3 DNA follows: TGTGCCAGCAGTTCCCTTCCGACAGGGAGCAATCAGCCCCAGCATTTT. The chain has TRBV28 and TRBJ1-5; 7 bases line up with TRBD1. The CDR3 length is 16 residues. Germline CDR1 MDHEN, CDR2 SYDVKM. The V gene end was trimmed by 4 bases and the J gene end by 1 base; junction bases not matched to a gene: 7.

This chain uses TRBV7-3 with TRBJ1-1; D unresolved. The CDR3 spans 13 residues. The germline V gene has CDR1 SGHTA and CDR2 FQGTGA. The V end lost 3 bases, the J end lost 8 bases, and 13 bases lay between the germline ends. Here the CDR3 reads CASSLSGQYEAFF. In nucleotides, the CDR3 is TGTGCCAGCAGCTTGTCGGGTCAATACGAAGCTTTCTTT.

The J gene is TRBJ2-1, the V gene TRBV14; maybe TRBD2 (6 bases). V was cut by 4 bases and J by 0 bases, with 13 bases left in between. CDR3 length: 16 residues. Germline V gene sequence: CDR1 SGHDN, CDR2 FVKESK. CDR3 bases: TGTGCCAGCAGCCCCTGGGCGGGGTTCTCCTACAATGAGCAGTTCTTC. Translating gives CASSPWAGFSYNEQFF.

The chain combines TRBV6-6 with TRBJ2-3; 8 bases map to TRBD2. The trim removed 7 bases at V and 7 bases at J, leaving 13 bases unmatched. The V gene's germline CDR1 is MNHNY and CDR2 SVGAGI (reference sequence). This CDR3 comprises 15 residues. CDR3 amino acids: CASTSGGAGENTQYF. CDR3 nucleotide sequence: TGTGCCAGCACCAGCGGGGGAGCGGGGGAGAATACGCAGTATTTT.

CDR3 in DNA: TGTGCCAGCAGCGAGTATAGCGGGGGGGCCACAGATACGCAGTATTTT. Amino acids: CASSEYSGGATDTQYF. The rearrangement joins TRBV9 to TRBJ2-3; TRBD2 matches 11 bases. V lost 3 bases and J lost 2; bases outside the gene matches: 5. Germline-derived CDR1 and CDR2 are SGDLS and YYNGEE. The CDR3 is 16 amino acids. Filled out from reference TRBV9 and TRBJ2-3, the complete variable domain reads DSGVTQTPKHLITATGQRVTLRCSPRSGDLSVYWYQQSLDQGLQFLIQYYNGEERAKGNILERFSAQQFPDLHSELNLSSLELGDSALYFCASSEYSGGATDTQYFGPGTRLTVL.

The chain employs TRBV27 and TRBJ1-2; possible D gene TRBD1, 6 bases. V lost 5 bases and J 5 bases, leaving 9 bases between the germline ends. Per germline, CDR1 MNHEY and CDR2 SMNVEV (reference sequence). CDR3 size: 12 residues. The CDR3 sequence: CASSQGGYGYTF. The CDR3 nucleotides read TGTGCCAGCAGTCAAGGGGGATATGGCTACACCTTC.

This clone was observed a handful of times. The chain couples TRBV15 to TRBJ2-5; D is unresolved. The J call could be wrong; TRBJ2-7 is a better fit for the DNA end. Germline assignment: CDR1 LNHNV and CDR2 YYDKDF (reference sequence). The CDR3 contains 15 residues. The CDR3 reads CATSRDETKMYEQYF. DNA of the CDR3: TGTGCCACCAGCAGAGATGAGACAAAAATGTACGAGCAGTACTTC.